What follows is one T cell receptor beta chain and its context. The antigen remains unidentified. The protocol was immunoSEQ multiplex PCR, while the TCRdb copy is restricted to in-frame clones and leaves out a portion. The table has 130,000 to 150,000 clones, approximately 93% seen once; the top ten hold approximately 12%. Trimming stripped 0 bases from V and 3 bases from J, with 12 bases between. The CDR3 loop spans 15 amino acids. CDR1 is MNHEY and CDR2 is SVGAGI in the germline V gene. The sample is drawn from a study of T cell responses to AZD1222 COVID-19 vaccine. General study results and limits: Among the donors, most were white British and more were female, and clonal diversity was possibly underestimated. Spike-specific TCR breadth and depth both grew after two AZD1222 doses. Baseline testing showed seropositivity in only five to seven AZD1222 recipients.

The rearrangement joins TRBV6-5 to TRBJ2-7; D might be TRBD1 (5 bases). The clonotype comes from an adult who had recovered from COVID-19. The sequenced sample was peripheral blood, obtained after recovery from COVID-19. The CDR3 DNA is TGTGCCAGCAGTTACTCCCAGGGTCCTAACTACGAGCAGTACTTC. Translation gives CASSYSQGPNYEQYF.